The clone carrying this TCR beta chain appeared a few times. TCRdb fed the 5' RACE reads into MiXCR, producing one record per CDR3 protein. The repertoire holds roughly 290,000 distinct CDR3 sequences, with roughly 8.6% as singletons. This specimen comes from a study of identical twins. Germline V CDR1 and CDR2: MDHEN, SYDVKM. The CDR3 length is 12 residues. V lost 6 bases and J lost 12, with 15 bases in between. The same specimen was also included in a second study, on yellow fever vaccine responses in identical twins.

The TCR comes from a woman aged 18-35 years in good health. The chain has TRBV28 and TRBJ1-5; D gene unclear. Material: memory (CD45RO+) T cells sorted from blood. The DNA for the CDR3 is TGTGCCAGCAGAAAACAACCGCTGTTCCAGCATTTT. This codes for CASRKQPLFQHF. Full variable domain (missing parts from reference TRBV28 and TRBJ1-5): DVKVTQSSRYLVKRTGEKVFLECVQDMDHENMFWYRQDPGLGLRLIYFSYDVKMKEKGDIPEGYSVSREKKERFSLILESASTNQTSMYLCASRKQPLFQHFGDGTRLSIL.